This T cell receptor beta chain stems from a study of a mutant IDH1 vaccine in newly diagnosed glioma. This CDR3 comprises 14 residues. V lost 2 bases, J lost 2 bases, and 9 bases lay in between. The germline CDR1 and CDR2 sequences are LNHNV and YYDKDF (reference sequence). The time point is: week 5, during vaccination. The content of each vaccine dose was 300 ug of mutant IDH1 20-mer peptide, and topical imiquimod accompanied it. The data were produced by immunoSEQ multiplex PCR, yet TCRdb's version contains in-frame clones alone and is incomplete. The profile shows around 36,000 clones, 90% to 95% of them singletons. Regarding this clone: The antigen is undetermined.

This rearrangement joins TRBV15 to TRBJ2-5, with D perhaps matching TRBD1 (5 bases). This TCR was sampled from a man in his fifties with glioma. This material consisted of PBMCs, taken from a glioma patient whose treatment included an IDH1 peptide vaccine. The CDR3 sequence is CATSRQGLQETQYF. The CDR3 DNA is TGTGCCACCAGCAGACAGGGCCTACAAGAGACCCAGTACTTC.